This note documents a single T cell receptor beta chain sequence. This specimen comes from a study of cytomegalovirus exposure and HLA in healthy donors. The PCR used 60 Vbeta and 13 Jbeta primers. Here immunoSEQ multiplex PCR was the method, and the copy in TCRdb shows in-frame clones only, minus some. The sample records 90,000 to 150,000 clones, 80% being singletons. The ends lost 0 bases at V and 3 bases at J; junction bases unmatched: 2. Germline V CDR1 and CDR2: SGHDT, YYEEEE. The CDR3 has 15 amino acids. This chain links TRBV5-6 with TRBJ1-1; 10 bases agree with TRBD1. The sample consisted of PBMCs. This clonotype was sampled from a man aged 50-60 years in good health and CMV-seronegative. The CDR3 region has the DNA TGTGCCAGCAGCTTGGCGGGACAGGGGTACACTGAAGCTTTCTTT. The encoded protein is CASSLAGQGYTEAFF.